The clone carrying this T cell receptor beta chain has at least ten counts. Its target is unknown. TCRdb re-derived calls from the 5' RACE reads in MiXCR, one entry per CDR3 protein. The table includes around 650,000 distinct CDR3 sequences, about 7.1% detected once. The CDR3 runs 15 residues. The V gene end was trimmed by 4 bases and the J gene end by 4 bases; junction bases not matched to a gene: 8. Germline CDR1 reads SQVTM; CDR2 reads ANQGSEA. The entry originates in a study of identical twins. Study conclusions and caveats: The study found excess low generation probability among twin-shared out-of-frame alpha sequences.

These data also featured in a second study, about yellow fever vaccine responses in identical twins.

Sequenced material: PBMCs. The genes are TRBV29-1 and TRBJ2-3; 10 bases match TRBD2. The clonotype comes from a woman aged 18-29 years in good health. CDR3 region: CSVVLASGGSDTQYF. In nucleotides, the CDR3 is TGCAGCGTTGTTTTGGCTAGCGGGGGATCAGATACGCAGTATTTT.